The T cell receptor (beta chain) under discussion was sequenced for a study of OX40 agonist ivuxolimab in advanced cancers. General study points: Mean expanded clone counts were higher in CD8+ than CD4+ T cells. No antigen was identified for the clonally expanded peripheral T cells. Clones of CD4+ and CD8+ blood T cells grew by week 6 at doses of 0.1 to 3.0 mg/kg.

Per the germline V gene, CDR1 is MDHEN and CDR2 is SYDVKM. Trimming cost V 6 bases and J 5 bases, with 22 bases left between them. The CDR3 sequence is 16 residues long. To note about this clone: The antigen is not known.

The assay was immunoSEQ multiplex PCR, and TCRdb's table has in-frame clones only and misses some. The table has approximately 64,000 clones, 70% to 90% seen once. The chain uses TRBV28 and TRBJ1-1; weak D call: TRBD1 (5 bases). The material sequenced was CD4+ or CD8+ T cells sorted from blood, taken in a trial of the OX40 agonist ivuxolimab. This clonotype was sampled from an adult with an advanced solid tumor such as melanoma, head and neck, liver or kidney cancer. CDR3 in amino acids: CASRSDIRGPKTEAFF. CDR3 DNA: TGTGCCAGCAGAAGTGACATTAGGGGCCCAAAGACTGAAGCTTTCTTT.